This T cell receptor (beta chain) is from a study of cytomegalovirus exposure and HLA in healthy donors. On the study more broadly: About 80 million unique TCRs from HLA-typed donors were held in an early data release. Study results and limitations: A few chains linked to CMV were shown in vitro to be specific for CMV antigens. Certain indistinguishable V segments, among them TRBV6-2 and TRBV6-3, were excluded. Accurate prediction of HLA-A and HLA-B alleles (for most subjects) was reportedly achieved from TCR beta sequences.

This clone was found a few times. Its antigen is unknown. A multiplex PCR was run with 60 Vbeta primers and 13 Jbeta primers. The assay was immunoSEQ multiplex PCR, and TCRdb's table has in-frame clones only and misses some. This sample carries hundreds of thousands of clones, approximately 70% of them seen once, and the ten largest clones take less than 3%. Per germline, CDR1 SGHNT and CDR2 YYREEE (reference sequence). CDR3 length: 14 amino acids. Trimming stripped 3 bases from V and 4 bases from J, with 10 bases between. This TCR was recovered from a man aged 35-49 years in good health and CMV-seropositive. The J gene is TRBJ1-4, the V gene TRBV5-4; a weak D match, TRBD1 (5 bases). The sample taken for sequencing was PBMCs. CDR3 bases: TGTGCCAGCAGCTCTGGGGGGGGTAATGAAAAACTGTTTTTT. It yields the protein CASSSGGGNEKLFF.